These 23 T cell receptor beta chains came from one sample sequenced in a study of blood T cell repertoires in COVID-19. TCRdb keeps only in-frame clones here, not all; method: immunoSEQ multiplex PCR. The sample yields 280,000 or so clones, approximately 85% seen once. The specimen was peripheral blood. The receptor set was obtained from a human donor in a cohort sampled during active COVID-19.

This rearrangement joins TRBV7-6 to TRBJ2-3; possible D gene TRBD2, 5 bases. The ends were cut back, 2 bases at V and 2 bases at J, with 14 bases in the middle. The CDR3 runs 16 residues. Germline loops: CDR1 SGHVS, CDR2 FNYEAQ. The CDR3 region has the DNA TGTGCCAGCAGCTTATCCCAACTAGGTCCCACAGATACGCAGTATTTT. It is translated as CASSLSQLGPTDTQYF.

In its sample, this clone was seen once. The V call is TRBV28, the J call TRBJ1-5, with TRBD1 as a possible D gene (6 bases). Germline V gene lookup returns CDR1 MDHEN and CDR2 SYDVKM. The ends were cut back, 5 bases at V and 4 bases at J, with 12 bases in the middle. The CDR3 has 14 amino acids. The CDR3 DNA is TGTGCCAGCAGTGTCCCTGGACAGAATCAGCCCCAGCATTTT. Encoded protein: CASSVPGQNQPQHF.

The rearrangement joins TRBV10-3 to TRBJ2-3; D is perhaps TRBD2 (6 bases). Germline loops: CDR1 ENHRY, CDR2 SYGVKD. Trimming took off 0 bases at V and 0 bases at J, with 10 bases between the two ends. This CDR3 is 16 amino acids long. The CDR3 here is CAISESSGSSTDTQYF. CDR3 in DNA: TGTGCCATCAGTGAGTCGAGCGGGTCTAGCACAGATACGCAGTATTTT.

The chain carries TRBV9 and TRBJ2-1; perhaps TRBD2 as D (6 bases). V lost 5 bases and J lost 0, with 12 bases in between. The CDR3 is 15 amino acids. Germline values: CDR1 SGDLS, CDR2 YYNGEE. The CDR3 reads CASRPRENSYNEQFF. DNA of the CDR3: TGTGCCAGCAGACCCCGGGAGAACTCCTACAATGAGCAGTTCTTC.

Written as DNA, the CDR3 is TGCAGCGGTGGACTAGCGGGAGTCCTCTATTCCTACAATGAGCAGTTCTTC. It yields the protein CSGGLAGVLYSYNEQFF. The gene calls are TRBV29-1 and TRBJ2-1; TRBD2 aligns across 13 bases. The CDR3 contains 17 residues. Germline V CDR1 and CDR2: SQVTM, ANQGSEA. V shed 7 bases and J 1 base; nucleotides not matched to a gene: 10.

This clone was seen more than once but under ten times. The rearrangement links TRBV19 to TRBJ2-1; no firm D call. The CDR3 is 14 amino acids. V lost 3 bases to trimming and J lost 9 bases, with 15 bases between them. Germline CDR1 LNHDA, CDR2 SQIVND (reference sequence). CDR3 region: CASSIRGIDREQFF. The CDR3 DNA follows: TGTGCCAGTAGTATTCGCGGTATCGATCGTGAGCAGTTCTTC.

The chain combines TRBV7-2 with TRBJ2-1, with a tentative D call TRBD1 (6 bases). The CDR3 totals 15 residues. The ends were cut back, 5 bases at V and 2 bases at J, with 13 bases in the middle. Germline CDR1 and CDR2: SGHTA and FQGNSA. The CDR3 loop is CASSLGQTAYNEQFF. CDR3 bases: TGTGCCAGCAGCCTTGGACAGACGGCCTACAATGAGCAGTTCTTC.

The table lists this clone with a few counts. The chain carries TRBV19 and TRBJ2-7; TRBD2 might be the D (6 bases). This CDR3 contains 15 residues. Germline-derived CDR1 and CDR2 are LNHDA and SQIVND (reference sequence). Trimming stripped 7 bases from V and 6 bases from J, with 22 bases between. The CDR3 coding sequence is TGTGCCAGTAAGGCCGAGGGACTGCCCCTCGCCGAGCAGTACTTC. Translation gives CASKAEGLPLAEQYF. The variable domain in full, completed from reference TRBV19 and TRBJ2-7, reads DGGITQSPKYLFRKEGQNVTLSCEQNLNHDAMYWYRQDPGQGLRLIYYSQIVNDFQKGDIAEGYSVSREKKESFPLTVTSAQKNPTAFYLCASKAEGLPLAEQYFGPGTRLTVT.

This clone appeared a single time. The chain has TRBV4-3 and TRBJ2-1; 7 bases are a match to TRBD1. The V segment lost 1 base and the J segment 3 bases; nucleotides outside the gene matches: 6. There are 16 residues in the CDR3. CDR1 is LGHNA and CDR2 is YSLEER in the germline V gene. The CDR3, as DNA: TGCGCCAGCAGCCAAGTACTCGGGACAGTCTACAATGAGCAGTTCTTC. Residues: CASSQVLGTVYNEQFF.

The CDR3 DNA reads as TGTGCCAGCAGCCTCCTCGGGGGTACCGGTTTGTACAATGAGCAGTTCTTC. Translated: CASSLLGGTGLYNEQFF. The V call is TRBV7-9, the J call TRBJ2-1; tentative D call: TRBD2 (6 bases). CDR3 length equals 17 residues. Germline V gene sequence: CDR1 SEHNR, CDR2 FQNEAQ (reference sequence). Trimming stripped 5 bases from V and 4 bases from J, with 21 bases between.

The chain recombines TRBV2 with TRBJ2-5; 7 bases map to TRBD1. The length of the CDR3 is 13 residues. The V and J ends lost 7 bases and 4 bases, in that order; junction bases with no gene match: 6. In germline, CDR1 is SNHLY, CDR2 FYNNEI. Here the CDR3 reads CASILTGLETQYF. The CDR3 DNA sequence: TGTGCCAGCATTTTGACAGGGCTAGAGACCCAGTACTTC.

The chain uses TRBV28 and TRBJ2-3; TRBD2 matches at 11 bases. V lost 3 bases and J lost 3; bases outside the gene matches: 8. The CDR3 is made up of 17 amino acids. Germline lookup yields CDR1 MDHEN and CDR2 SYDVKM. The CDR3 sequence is CASSFRASGRRTDTQYF. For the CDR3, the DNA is TGTGCCAGCAGTTTTAGGGCTAGCGGGAGGAGGACAGATACGCAGTATTTT. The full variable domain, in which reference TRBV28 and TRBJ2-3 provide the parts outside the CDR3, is DVKVTQSSRYLVKRTGEKVFLECVQDMDHENMFWYRQDPGLGLRLIYFSYDVKMKEKGDIPEGYSVSREKKERFSLILESASTNQTSMYLCASSFRASGRRTDTQYFGPGTRLTVL.

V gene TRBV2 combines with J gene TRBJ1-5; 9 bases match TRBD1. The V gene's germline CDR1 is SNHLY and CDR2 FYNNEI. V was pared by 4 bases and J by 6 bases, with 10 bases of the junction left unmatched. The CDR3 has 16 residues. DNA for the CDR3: TGTGCCAGCAGTGGGACACAGGGGGCGGTTGGTCAGCCCCAGCATTTT. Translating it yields CASSGTQGAVGQPQHF.

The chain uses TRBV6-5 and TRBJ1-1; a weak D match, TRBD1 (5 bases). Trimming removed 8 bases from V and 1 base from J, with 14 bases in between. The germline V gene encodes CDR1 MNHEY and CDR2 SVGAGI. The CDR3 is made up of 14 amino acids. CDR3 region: CASGSGTQNTEAFF. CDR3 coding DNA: TGTGCCAGCGGGTCCGGGACTCAGAACACTGAAGCTTTCTTT.

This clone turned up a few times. Here the CDR3 reads CASRAAGAPSYEQYF. The CDR3 nucleotides read TGTGCCAGCAGGGCAGCGGGAGCCCCCTCCTACGAGCAGTACTTC. V is TRBV27 and J is TRBJ2-7; TRBD2 agrees at 8 bases. V shed 6 bases and J 0 bases; nucleotides not matched to a gene: 7. The CDR3 is 15 residues long. Germline loops: CDR1 MNHEY, CDR2 SMNVEV (reference sequence).

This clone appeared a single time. CDR3: CASSPSRAQGEKLFF. Written as DNA, the CDR3 is TGTGCCAGCTCACCTTCTAGGGCACAGGGGGAAAAACTGTTTTTT. V usage is TRBV18 and J usage is TRBJ1-4; 7 bases line up with TRBD1. Germline CDR1 KGHSH, CDR2 LQKENI. The CDR3 runs 15 residues. Losses at the gene ends were 3 bases for V and 8 bases for J; bases not matched to a gene: 9.

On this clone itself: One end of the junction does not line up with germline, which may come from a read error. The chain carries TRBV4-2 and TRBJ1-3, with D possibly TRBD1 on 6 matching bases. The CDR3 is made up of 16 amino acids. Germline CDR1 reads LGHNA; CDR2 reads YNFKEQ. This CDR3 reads CASTQLTGSSGNTIYF. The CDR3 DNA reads TGTGCCAGCACCCAACTCACAGGGAGCTCTGGAAACACCATATATTTT.

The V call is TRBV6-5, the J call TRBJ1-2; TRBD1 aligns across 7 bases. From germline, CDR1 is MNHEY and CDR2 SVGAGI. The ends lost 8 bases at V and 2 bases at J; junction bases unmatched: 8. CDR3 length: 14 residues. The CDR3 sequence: CASGRGSVNYGYTF. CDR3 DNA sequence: TGTGCCAGCGGCAGGGGGAGTGTGAACTATGGCTACACCTTC.

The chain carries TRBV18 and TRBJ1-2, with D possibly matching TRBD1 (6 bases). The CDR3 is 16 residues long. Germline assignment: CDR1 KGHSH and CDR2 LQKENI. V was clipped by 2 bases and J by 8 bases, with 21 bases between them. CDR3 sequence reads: CASSPTLGQLHVGYTF. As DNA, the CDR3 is TGTGCCAGCTCACCAACCTTAGGACAGCTCCACGTGGGCTACACCTTC.

CDR3 loop: CASSPSRNEQFF. The CDR3 nucleotides are TGTGCCAGCAGTCCCTCTAGGAATGAGCAGTTCTTC. The chain uses TRBV12-3 or TRBV12-4 and TRBJ2-1; D not resolved. The length of the CDR3 is 12 residues. The germline V and J ends were trimmed by 5 bases and 7 bases, with 9 bases remaining between them.

The DNA of the CDR3 is TGTGCCAGCAGCCAAGAAAGAGGCTCTGGGGCCAACGTCCTGACTTTC. This codes for CASSQERGSGANVLTF. The rearrangement links TRBV14 to TRBJ2-6; D is undetermined. The CDR3 runs to 16 residues. V was cut by 0 bases and J by 0 bases, with 6 bases left in between. Looked up from germline, CDR1 is SGHDN and CDR2 is FVKESK.

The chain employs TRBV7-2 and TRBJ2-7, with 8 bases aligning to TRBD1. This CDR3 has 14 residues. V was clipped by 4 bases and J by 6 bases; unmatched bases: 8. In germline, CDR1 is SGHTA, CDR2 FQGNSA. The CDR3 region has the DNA TGTGCCAGCAGCTCTCAACGGGACAGGCGCGAGCAGTACTTC. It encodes CASSSQRDRREQYF. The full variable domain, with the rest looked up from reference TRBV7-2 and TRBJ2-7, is GAGVSQSPSNKVTEKGKDVELRCDPISGHTALYWYRQSLGQGLEFLIYFQGNSAPDKSGLPSDRFSAERTGGSVSTLTIQRTQQEDSAVYLCASSSQRDRREQYFGPGTRLTVT.

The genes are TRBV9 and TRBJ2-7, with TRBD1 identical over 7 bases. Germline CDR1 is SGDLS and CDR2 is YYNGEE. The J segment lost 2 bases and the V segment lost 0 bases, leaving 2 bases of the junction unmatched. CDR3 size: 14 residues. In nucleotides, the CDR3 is TGTGCCAGCAGCGTAGTCGGGACAGCCTACGAGCAGTACTTC. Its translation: CASSVVGTAYEQYF.